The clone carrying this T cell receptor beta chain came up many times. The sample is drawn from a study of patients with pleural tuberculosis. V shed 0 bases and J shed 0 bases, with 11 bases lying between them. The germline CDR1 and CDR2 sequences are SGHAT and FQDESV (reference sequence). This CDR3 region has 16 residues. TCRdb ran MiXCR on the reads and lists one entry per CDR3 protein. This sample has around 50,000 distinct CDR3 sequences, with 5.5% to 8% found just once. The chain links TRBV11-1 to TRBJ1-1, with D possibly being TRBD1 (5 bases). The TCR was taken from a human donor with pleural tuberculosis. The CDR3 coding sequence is TGTGCCAGCAGCTTAGCCCCTGGGACCATGAACACTGAAGCTTTCTTT. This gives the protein CASSLAPGTMNTEAFF.